The present TCR beta chain was sequenced within a study of blood T cell repertoires in COVID-19 (dated by TCRdb to the early 2020s). Regarding the study in general: Collaborator samples came from the United States, Italy and Spain and covered acute and convalescent phases of COVID-19. The dataset comprised deeply sampled blood TCRbeta repertoires from subjects exposed to, actively infected with, or recovered from COVID-19. The material from the prospective study consisted of cDNA or gDNA derived from T cells, B-cell-depleted T cells, or PBMCs. Sample metadata almost always included a de-identified subject ID, COVID-19 status, age in years and sex. Samples were obtained from the ongoing ImmuneRACE study (first 160 participants) and from 950 to 1,500 subjects provided by 6 global collaborators. Where available, HLA class I and class II types were obtained from metadata supplied by the sample provider rather than from assay-based typing. The repertoires were released in a freely available public database intended as a resource for research on the immune response to SARS-CoV-2. On the study overall, not on this receptor specifically: Clinical and demographic metadata were provided uncurated, with the amount varying by source and participant.

Concerning this clone: Its binding antigen is unknown. Per-base quality was not reported, and no clone a single base away is much larger than it.

Enrolling through a virtual design, the prospective study's participants ranged in age from roughly 18 to 90 years and lived across roughly 24 United States geographic areas. To assign participants to cohorts, the prospective study relied on clinical history that participants themselves reported in a screening survey and a study questionnaire. ImmuneRACE Cohort 3 recovered participants were defined by two consecutive negative NP/OP PCR tests, healthcare professional clearance, or symptom resolution. In the prospective study, whole blood, serum and a nasopharyngeal or oropharyngeal swab were collected from each participant by mobile phlebotomists. Additional blood draws and questionnaires over an approximately two-month period could optionally be provided by prospective study participants. Prospective study blood samples were shipped either frozen or at room temperature before DNA extraction. TCRbeta CDR3 regions were amplified from genomic DNA using the immunoSEQ Assay, a bias-controlled multiplex PCR. As for how the authors treated the data: The number of nucleated cells in each sample was estimated by amplification of reference gene primers within the assay. Sequence reads were collapsed and filtered to measure the absolute abundance of every unique TCRbeta CDR3 rearrangement. For each sample, productive Simpson clonality was calculated by taking the square root of Simpson's diversity index across productive rearrangements. Not all clones reach the TCRdb copy of this immuneACCESS table, which keeps in-frame sequences only. Checked studies attribute under half of the gap to unresolved V genes and leave the rest unexplained. V, J and clone size are those of that table, while D and trimming were read from the DNA. Across this sample there are 300,000 to 400,000 clones, with roughly nine tenths seen only once. In total, the top ten clones hold 2.6% of the sample.

The germline V gene encodes CDR1 LGHDT and CDR2 YNNKEL (reference sequence). Including the terminal cysteine and phenylalanine, the CDR3 comprises 16 residues. Only the CDR3 DNA stays, 48 bases, in frame from base 1. The V end gives up 4 bases and the J end 2 bases, leaving 4 bases in the junction not matched to a gene. Rearrangement joined TRBV3-1 (or the pseudogene TRBV3-2) to TRBJ2-2, with 10 middle bases fitting TRBD2. This receptor was taken from a man aged 55 to 70 who had recovered from COVID-19. The sample consisted of PBMCs or T cells enriched from blood (not recorded which). The bases are TGTGCCAGCAGCCTCGGGACTAGCGTCAACACCGGGGAGCTGTTTTTT. Its protein product is CASSLGTSVNTGELFF.